The 3 T cell receptor beta chains below come from one sample, sequenced in a study of cytomegalovirus exposure and HLA in healthy donors. 13 Jbeta primers and 60 Vbeta primers were used for the PCR. The data were produced by immunoSEQ multiplex PCR, yet TCRdb's version contains in-frame clones alone and is incomplete. This repertoire includes 20,000 to 25,000 clones. Material for sequencing was PBMCs. Every receptor here comes from a male donor in good health and CMV-seropositive.

The CDR3 is CAWRIQGGNQPQHF. The CDR3 nucleotides are TGTGCCTGGAGAATACAGGGCGGCAATCAGCCCCAGCATTTT. The rearrangement uses TRBV30 and TRBJ1-5; weak D call: TRBD1 (6 bases). CDR3 length: 14 residues. CDR1 is GTSNPN, CDR2 SVGIG, per germline (reference sequence). The V and J ends lost 3 bases and 2 bases respectively, with 11 bases between them.

The gene calls are TRBV4-2 and TRBJ2-1, with D tentatively TRBD2 (6 bases). CDR3 length: 14 amino acids. V gave up 5 bases and J gave up 5 bases, with 13 bases separating them. Germline CDR1 is LGHNA and CDR2 is YNFKEQ. The CDR3 sequence: CASSWRGRDNEQFF. CDR3 nucleotide sequence: TGTGCCAGCAGCTGGAGGGGTCGGGACAATGAGCAGTTCTTC.

DNA of the CDR3: TGCGCCAGCAGCCCGGGGACAGGGGAGGGTGAAAAACTGTTTTTT. It yields the protein CASSPGTGEGEKLFF. V is TRBV5-1 and J is TRBJ1-4, with 10 positions matching TRBD1. Germline CDR1 and CDR2: SGHRS and YFSETQ. This CDR3 has 15 residues. J was trimmed by 7 bases and V by 4 bases; bases with no gene match: 7.